This T cell receptor beta chain derives from a study of cytomegalovirus exposure and HLA in healthy donors. Study observations and caveats: TCR beta chain V- and J-gene trimming was linked, in a later analysis, to a missense variant in DCLRE1C. Per a prior analysis, the majority of TCR beta V segments were productive roughly 90% or roughly 30% of the time. The sole available immune exposure information was CMV serostatus. With high specificity and sensitivity, the classifier reportedly diagnosed cytomegalovirus status.

Germline loops: CDR1 MNHEY, CDR2 SVGAGI. This CDR3 comprises 15 residues. V lost 4 bases to trimming and J lost 4 bases, with 14 bases between them. This clone was observed once. The antigen is not known. Primers for the PCR totalled 60 Vbeta and 13 Jbeta. Assay used: immunoSEQ multiplex PCR; TCRdb lists only in-frame clones, some missing. The repertoire consists of 200,000 or so clones, with 70% to 85% occurring once and the leading ten covering about 0.092%. The sequencing sample was made of PBMCs. The TCR comes from a boy aged 2 to 9 in good health and CMV-seronegative. V is TRBV6-5 and J is TRBJ1-3, with a weak D call TRBD1 (5 bases). The CDR3 loop reads CASSSVLRGGNTIYF. The CDR3 coding sequence is TGTGCCAGCAGTTCTGTCCTCCGGGGGGGAAACACCATATATTTT.